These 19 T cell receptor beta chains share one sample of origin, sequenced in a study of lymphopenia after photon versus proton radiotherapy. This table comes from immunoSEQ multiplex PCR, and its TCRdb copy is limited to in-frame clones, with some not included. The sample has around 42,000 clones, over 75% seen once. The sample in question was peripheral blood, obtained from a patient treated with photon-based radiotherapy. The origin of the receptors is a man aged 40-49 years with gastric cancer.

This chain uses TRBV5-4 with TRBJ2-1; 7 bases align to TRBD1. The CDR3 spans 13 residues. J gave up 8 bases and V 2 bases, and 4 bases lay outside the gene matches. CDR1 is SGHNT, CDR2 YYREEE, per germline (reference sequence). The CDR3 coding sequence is TGTGCCAGCAGCTTAAAGGGGGCCGATGAGCAGTTCTTC. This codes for CASSLKGADEQFF.

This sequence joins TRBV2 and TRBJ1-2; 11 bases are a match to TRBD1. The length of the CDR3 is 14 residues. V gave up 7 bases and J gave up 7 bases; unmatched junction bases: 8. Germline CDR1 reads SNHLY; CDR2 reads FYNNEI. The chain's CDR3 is CASTDGGTGGGYTF. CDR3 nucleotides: TGTGCCAGCACCGATGGGGGGACAGGGGGTGGCTACACCTTC.

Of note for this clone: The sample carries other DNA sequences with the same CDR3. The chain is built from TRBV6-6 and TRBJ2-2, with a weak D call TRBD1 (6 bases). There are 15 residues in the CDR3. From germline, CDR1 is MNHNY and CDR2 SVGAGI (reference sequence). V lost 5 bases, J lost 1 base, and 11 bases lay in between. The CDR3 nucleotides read TGTGCCAGCAGTCCCCAGACAGGGAACACCGGGGAGCTGTTTTTT. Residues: CASSPQTGNTGELFF.

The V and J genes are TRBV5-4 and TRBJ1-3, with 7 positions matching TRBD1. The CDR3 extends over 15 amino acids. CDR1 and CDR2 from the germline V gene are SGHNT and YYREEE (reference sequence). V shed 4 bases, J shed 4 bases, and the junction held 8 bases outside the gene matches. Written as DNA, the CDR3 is TGTGCCAGCAGCCAGGGACAGTCACTCGGAAACACCATATATTTT. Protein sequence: CASSQGQSLGNTIYF.

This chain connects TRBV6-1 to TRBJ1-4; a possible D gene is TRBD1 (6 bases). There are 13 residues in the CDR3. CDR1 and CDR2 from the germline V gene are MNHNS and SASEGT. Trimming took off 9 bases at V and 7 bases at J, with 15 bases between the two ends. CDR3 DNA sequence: TGTGCCAGTACAGGGCCTTTGTTTGAAAAACTGTTTTTT. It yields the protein CASTGPLFEKLFF.

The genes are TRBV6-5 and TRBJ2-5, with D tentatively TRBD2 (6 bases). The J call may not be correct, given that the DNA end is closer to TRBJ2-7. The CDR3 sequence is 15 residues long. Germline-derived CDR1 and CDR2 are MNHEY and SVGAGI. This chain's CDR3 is CASSYSVGGSYEQYF. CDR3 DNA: TGTGCCAGCAGTTACTCGGTCGGGGGCTCCTACGAGCAGTACTTC.

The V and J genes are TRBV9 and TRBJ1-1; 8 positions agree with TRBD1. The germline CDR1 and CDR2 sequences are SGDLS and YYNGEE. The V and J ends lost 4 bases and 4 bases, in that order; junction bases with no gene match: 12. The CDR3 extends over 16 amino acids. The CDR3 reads CASSRLQGAGGTEAFF. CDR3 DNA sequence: TGTGCCAGCAGCCGTCTTCAGGGGGCTGGCGGCACTGAAGCTTTCTTT.

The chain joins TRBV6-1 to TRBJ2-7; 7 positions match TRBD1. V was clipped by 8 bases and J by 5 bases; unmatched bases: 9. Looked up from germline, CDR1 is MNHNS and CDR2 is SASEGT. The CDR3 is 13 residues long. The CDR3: CASQKNRGDEQYF. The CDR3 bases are TGTGCCAGCCAAAAGAACAGGGGCGACGAGCAGTACTTC.

CDR3 sequence (DNA): TGTGCCAGCAGCTCCGAGGGGGGCGCGGGAGGCTACACCTTC. Encoded protein: CASSSEGGAGGYTF. The chain has TRBV7-2 and TRBJ1-2; maybe TRBD1 (6 bases). Germline CDR1 reads SGHTA; CDR2 reads FQGNSA. With 4 bases removed from V and 8 bases from J, the gap between germline ends came to 17 bases. The CDR3 covers 14 residues.

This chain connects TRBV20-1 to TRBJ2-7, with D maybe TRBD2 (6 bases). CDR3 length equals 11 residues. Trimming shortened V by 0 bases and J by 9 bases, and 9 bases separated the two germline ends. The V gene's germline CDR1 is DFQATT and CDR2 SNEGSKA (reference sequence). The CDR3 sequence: CSARELGGQYF. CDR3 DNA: TGCAGTGCTAGAGAGCTGGGAGGGCAGTACTTC.

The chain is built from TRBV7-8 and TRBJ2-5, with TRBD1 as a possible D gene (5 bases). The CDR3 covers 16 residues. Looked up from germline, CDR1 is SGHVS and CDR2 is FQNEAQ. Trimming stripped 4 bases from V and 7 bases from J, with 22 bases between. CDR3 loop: CASSSLPQGAPSTQYF. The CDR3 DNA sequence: TGTGCCAGCAGCTCCCTTCCCCAGGGCGCTCCATCGACCCAGTACTTC.

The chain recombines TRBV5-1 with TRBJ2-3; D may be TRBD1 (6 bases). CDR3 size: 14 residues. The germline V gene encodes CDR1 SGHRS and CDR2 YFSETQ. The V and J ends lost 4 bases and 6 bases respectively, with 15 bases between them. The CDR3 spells CASSPRGVQDTQYF. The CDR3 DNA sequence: TGCGCCAGCAGCCCCAGGGGTGTCCAGGATACGCAGTATTTT.

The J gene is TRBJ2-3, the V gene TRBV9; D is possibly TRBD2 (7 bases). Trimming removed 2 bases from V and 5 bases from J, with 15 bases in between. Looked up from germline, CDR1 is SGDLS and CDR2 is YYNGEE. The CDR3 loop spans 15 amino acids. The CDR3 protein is CASSVRNGGLDTQYF. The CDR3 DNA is TGTGCCAGCAGCGTGCGGAACGGGGGGCTAGATACGCAGTATTTT. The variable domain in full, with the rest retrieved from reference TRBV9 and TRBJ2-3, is DSGVTQTPKHLITATGQRVTLRCSPRSGDLSVYWYQQSLDQGLQFLIQYYNGEERAKGNILERFSAQQFPDLHSELNLSSLELGDSALYFCASSVRNGGLDTQYFGPGTRLTVL.

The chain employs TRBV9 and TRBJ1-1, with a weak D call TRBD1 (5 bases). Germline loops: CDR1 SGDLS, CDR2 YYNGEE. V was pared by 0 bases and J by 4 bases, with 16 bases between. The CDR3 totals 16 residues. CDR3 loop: CASSVGNGRAGTEAFF. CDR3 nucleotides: TGTGCCAGCAGCGTAGGTAACGGCAGGGCCGGCACTGAAGCTTTCTTT.

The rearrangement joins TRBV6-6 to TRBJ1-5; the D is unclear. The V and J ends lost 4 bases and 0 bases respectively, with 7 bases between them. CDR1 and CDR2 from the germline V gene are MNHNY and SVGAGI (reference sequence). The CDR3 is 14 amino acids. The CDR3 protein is CASSSSYSNQPQHF. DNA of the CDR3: TGTGCCAGCAGTTCGAGTTATAGCAATCAGCCCCAGCATTTT.

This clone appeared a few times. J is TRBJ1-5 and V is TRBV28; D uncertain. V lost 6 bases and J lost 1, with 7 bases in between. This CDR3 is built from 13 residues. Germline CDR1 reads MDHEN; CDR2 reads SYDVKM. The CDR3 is CASSPASNQPQHF. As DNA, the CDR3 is TGTGCCAGCAGCCCTGCCAGCAATCAGCCCCAGCATTTT.

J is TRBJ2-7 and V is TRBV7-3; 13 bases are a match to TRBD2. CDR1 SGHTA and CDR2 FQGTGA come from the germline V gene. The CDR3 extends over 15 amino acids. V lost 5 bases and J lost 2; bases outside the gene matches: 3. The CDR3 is CASSTTSGGPYEQYF. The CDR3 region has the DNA TGTGCCAGCAGCACGACTAGCGGGGGGCCCTACGAGCAGTACTTC.

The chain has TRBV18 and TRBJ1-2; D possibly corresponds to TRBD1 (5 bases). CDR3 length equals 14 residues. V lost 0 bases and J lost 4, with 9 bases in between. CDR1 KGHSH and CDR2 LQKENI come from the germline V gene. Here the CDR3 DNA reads TGTGCCAGCTCACCACCGGCAGGGTCCTATGGCTACACCTTC. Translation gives CASSPPAGSYGYTF.

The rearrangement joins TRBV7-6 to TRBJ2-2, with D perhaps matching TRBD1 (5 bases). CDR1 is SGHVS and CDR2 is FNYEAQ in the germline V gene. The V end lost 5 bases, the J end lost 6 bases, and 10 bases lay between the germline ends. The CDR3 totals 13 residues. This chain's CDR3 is CASSPRAAGELFF. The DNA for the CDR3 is TGTGCCAGCAGCCCCAGGGCGGCCGGGGAGCTGTTTTTT.